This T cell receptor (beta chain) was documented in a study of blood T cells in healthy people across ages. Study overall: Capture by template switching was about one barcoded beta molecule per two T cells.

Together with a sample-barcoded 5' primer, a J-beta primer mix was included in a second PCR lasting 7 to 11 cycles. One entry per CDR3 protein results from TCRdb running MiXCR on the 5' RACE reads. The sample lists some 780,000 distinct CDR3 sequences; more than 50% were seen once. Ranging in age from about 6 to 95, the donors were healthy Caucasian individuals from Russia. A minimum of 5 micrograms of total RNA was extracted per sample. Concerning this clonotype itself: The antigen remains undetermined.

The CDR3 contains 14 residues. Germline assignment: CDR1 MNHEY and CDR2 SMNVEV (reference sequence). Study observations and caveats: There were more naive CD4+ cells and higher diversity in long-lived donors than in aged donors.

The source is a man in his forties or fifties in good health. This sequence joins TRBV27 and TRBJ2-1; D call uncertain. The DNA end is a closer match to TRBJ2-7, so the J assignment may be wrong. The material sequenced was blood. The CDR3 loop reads CASSLKLFYNEQYF. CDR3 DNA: TGTGCCAGCAGTTTGAAACTATTTTACAATGAGCAGTACTTC.